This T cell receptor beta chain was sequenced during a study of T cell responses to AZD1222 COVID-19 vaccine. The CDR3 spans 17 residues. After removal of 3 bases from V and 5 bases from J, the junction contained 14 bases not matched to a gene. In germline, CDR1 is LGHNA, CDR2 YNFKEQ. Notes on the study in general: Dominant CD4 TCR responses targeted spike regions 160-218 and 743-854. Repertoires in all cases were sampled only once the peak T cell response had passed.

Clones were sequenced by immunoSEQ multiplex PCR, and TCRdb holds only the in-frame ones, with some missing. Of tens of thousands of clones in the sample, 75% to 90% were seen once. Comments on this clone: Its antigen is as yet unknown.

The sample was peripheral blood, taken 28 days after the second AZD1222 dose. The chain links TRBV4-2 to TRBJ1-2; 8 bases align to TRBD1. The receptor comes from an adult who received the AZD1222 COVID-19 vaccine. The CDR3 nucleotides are TGTGCCAGCAGCCAGGGTGGACAGGACAGGGCAGGATATGGCTACACCTTC. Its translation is CASSQGGQDRAGYGYTF.